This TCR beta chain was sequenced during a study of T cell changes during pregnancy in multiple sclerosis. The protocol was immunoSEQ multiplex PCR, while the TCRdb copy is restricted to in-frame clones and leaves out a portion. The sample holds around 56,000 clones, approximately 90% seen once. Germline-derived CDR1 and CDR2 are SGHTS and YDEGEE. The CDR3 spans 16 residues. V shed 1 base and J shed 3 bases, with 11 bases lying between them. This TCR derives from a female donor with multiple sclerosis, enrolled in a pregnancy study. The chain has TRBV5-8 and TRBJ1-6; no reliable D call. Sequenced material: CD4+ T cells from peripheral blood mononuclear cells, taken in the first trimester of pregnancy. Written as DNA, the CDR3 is TGTGCCAGCAGCTTGAGCGAACGGTTCTATAATTCACCCCTCCACTTT. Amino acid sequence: CASSLSERFYNSPLHF.